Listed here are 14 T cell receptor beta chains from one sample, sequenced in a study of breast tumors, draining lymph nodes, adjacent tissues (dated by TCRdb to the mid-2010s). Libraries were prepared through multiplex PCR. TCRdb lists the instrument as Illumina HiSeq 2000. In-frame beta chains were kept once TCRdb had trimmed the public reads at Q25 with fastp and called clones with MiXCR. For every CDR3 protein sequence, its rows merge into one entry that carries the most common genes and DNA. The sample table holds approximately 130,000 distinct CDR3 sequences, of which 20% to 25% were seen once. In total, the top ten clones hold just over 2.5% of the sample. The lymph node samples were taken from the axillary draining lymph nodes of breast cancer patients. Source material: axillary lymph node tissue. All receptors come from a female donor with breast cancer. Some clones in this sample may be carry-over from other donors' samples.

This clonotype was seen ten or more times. The CDR3 nucleotides are TGTGCCAGCAGCTTGATCGAGGCTAGCGGGTGGCATGAGCAGTTCTTC. It encodes CASSLIEASGWHEQFF. The rearrangement joins TRBV13 to TRBJ2-1; 8 bases are a match to TRBD2. This CDR3 is 16 amino acids long. In germline, CDR1 is PRHDT, CDR2 FYEKMQ (reference sequence). Unmatched junction bases numbered 12, after V lost 3 bases and J lost 8 bases. The full variable domain, rest sourced from reference TRBV13 and TRBJ2-1, is AAGVIQSPRHLIKEKRETATLKCYPIPRHDTVYWYQQGPGQDPQFLISFYEKMQSDKGSIPDRFSAQQFSDYHSELNMSSLELGDSALYFCASSLIEASGWHEQFFGPGTRLTVL.

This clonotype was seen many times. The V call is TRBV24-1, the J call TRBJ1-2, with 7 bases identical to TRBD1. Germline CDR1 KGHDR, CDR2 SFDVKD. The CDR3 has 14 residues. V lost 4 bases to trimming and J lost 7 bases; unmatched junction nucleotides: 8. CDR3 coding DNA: TGTGCCACCAGTGACCCTGACAGGGTGGGTGGCTACACCTTC. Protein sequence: CATSDPDRVGGYTF.

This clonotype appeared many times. The CDR3 is CASSPDGWGETQYF. CDR3 coding DNA: TGTGCCAGCAGCCCGGACGGGTGGGGGGAGACCCAGTACTTC. This chain connects TRBV9 to TRBJ2-5; D tentatively reads TRBD1 or TRBD2 (5 bases each). This CDR3 is built from 14 residues. Trimming took off 4 bases at V and 5 bases at J, with 15 bases between the two ends. Germline CDR1 and CDR2: SGDLS and YYNGEE.

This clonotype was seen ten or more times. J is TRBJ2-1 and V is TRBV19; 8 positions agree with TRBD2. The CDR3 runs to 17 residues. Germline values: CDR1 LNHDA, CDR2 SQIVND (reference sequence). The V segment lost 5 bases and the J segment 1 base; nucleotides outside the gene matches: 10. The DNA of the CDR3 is TGTGCCAGTAGTCTTCGGGCGGGAGGACCATCCTACAATGAGCAGTTCTTC. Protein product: CASSLRAGGPSYNEQFF.

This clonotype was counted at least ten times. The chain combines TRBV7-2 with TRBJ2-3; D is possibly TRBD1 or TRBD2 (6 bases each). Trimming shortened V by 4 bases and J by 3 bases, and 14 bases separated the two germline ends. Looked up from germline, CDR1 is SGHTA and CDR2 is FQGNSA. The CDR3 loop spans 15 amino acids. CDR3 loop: CASSSALGGTDTQYF. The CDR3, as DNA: TGTGCCAGCAGCTCGGCACTAGGGGGGACAGATACGCAGTATTTT.

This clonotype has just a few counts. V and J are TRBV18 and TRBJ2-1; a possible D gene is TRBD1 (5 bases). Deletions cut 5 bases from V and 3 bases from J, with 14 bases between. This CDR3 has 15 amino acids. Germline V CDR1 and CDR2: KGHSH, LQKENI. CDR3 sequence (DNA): TGTGCCAGCTCAGACGACAGAAAAGTCTACAATGAGCAGTTCTTC. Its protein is CASSDDRKVYNEQFF.

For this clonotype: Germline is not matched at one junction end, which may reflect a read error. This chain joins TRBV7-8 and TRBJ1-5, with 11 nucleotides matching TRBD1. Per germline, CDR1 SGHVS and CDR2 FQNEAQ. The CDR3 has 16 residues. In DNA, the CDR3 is TGTGCCATCAGCGCCCGGGACAGGGGGGGTAATCAGCCCCAGCATTTT. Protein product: CAISARDRGGNQPQHF.

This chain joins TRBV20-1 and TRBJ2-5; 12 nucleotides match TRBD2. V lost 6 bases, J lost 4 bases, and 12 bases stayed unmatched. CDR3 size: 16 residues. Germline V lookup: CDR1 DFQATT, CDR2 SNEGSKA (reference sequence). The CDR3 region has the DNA TGCAGTGCGCCCCCCGTGACTAGCGGGAGTAGAGAGACCCAGTACTTC. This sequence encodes CSAPPVTSGSRETQYF.

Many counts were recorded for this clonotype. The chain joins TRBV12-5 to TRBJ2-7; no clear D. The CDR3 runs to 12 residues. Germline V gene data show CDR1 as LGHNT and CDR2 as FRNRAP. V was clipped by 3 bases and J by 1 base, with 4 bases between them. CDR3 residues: CASGFRSYEQYF. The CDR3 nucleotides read TGTGCTAGTGGTTTCCGATCCTACGAGCAGTACTTC. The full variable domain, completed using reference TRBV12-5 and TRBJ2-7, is DARVTQTPRHKVTEMGQEVTMRCQPILGHNTVFWYRQTMMQGLELLAYFRNRAPLDDSGMPKDRFSAEMPDATLATLKIQPSEPRDSAVYFCASGFRSYEQYFGPGTRLTVT.

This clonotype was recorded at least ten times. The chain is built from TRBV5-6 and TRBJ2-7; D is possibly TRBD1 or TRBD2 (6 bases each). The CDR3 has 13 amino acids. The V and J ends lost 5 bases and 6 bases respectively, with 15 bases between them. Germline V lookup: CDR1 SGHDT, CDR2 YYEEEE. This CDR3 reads CASRGLGGGEQYF. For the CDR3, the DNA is TGTGCCAGCAGGGGCTTAGGAGGGGGCGAGCAGTACTTC.

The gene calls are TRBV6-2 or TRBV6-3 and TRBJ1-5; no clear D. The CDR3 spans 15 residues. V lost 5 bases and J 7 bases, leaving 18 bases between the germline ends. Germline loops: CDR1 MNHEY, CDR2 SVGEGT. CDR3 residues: CASSTRERVRQPQHF. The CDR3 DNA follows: TGTGCCAGCAGTACGCGGGAGAGGGTTCGACAGCCCCAGCATTTT.

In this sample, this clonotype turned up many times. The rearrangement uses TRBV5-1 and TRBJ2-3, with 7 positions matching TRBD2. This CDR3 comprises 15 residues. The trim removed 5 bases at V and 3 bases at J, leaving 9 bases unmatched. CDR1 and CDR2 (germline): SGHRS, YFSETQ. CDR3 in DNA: TGCGCCAGCAGATCGAGAGCGGGATCGACAGATACGCAGTATTTT. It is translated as CASRSRAGSTDTQYF.

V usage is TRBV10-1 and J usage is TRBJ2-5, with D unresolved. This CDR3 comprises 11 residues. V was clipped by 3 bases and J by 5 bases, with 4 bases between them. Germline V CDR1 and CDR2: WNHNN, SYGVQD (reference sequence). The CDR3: CASSDRETQYF. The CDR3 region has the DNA TGCGCCAGCAGTGACCGGGAGACCCAGTACTTC.

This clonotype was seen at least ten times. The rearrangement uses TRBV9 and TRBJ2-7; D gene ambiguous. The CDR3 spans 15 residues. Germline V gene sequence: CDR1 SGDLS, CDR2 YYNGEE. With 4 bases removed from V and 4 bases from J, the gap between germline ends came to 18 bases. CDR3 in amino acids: CASSPVSSSAYEQYF. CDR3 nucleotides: TGTGCCAGCAGCCCCGTAAGTTCTTCGGCTTACGAGCAGTACTTC.